The rows below give T cell receptor beta chains drawn from one sample of a study of T cells in localized non-small cell lung cancer. Profiling relied on immunoSEQ multiplex PCR, and the TCRdb table lists in-frame clones only, not all of them. The sample shows about 23,000 clones, about 90% of them seen only once. The sequences come from peripheral blood, collected before any cancer treatment. The receptors were gathered from a male donor at least 60 years old with stage I squamous cell lung carcinoma. CDR3s include the opening cysteine and the closing phenylalanine or tryptophan. D genes are given only for firm matches. Not all rows give a size; the values are once, few, many and, for expanded clones, a class.

TRBJ1-2 TRBV7-3 - - TGTGCCAGCAGCTTAGGTCCAGGGCGGGGTGGCTACACCTTC CASSLGPGRGGYTF
TRBJ2-1 TRBV18 TRBD2 - TGTGCCAGCTCACCAGCGACGGGACTAGCGGGAGGAAATGAGCAGTTCTTC CASSPATGLAGGNEQFF
TRBJ1-1 TRBV6-5 - - TGTGCCAGCAGTAACTCTCGGTGGGGCGGGACTGAAGCTTTCTTT CASSNSRWGGTEAFF
TRBJ2-1 TRBV5-6 TRBD2 few TGTGCCAGCAGCTTTAGCCTCGGGCTAGCGGCTTACAATGAGCAGTTCTTC CASSFSLGLAAYNEQFF
TRBJ2-3 TRBV5-8 TRBD2 - TGTGCCAGCAGCTTCCTAGCGGGGAGAAGGGATACGCAGTATTTT CASSFLAGRRDTQYF
TRBJ1-3 TRBV7-2 - - TGTGCCAGCAGCCCCGGGACATCTGGAAACACCATATATTTT CASSPGTSGNTIYF
TRBJ2-7 TRBV11-2 TRBD1 - TGTGCCAGCAGCTCCCGTCCGGGACAGGGCGGCGAGCAGTACTTC CASSSRPGQGGEQYF
TRBJ1-5 TRBV6-6 - - TGTGCCAGCAGTTACCCGACGGACAATCAGCCCCAGCATTTT CASSYPTDNQPQHF
TRBJ1-4 TRBV5-4 TRBD1 - TGTGCCAGCAGCTCGGGGGACAGTGAAAAACTGTTTTTT CASSSGDSEKLFF
TRBJ2-7 TRBV5-4 - - TGTGCCAGCAGCCCGATGCCGGGCGCCTACGAGCAGTACTTC CASSPMPGAYEQYF
TRBJ2-3 TRBV7-6 TRBD1 - TGTGCCAGCAGCTCCAGCAGGGGGCGGGGAGATACGCAGTATTTT CASSSSRGRGDTQYF
TRBJ2-2 TRBV7-6 - - TGTGCCATCCGGGCCAATTACACCGGGGAGCTGTTTTTT CAIRANYTGELFF
TRBJ1-1 TRBV4-1 TRBD1 - TGCGCCAGCAGCACGCGCTTAACAGGGGCCGGGAGGACTGAAGCTTTCTTT CASSTRLTGAGRTEAFF
TRBJ2-5 TRBV6-6 TRBD2 - TGTGCCAGCAAGCGGGATCCTGAGTTGCAGACCCAGTACTTC CASKRDPELQTQYF